A selection of T cell receptor beta chains follows, all from one sample in a study of T cell responses to AZD1222 COVID-19 vaccine. Sequencing was performed with immunoSEQ multiplex PCR; in TCRdb, only in-frame clones are kept and a portion is missing. The sample holds under 150,000 clones, around 90% seen once. The sample was peripheral blood, taken on day 0 of AZD1222 vaccination. All receptors derive from an adult in good health. CDR3s include the opening cysteine and the closing phenylalanine or tryptophan. D genes are given only for firm matches.

v_gene: TRBV9; d_gene: -; j_gene: TRBJ1-2; CDR3aa: CASSVGGQGNYGYTF; CDR3nt: TGTGCCAGCAGCGTAGGAGGGCAGGGCAACTATGGCTACACCTTC
v_gene: TRBV5-6; d_gene: -; j_gene: TRBJ1-5; CDR3aa: CASSLDGGGQPQHF; CDR3nt: TGTGCCAGCAGCTTGGACGGGGGCGGTCAGCCCCAGCATTTT
v_gene: TRBV3-1/TRBV3-2; d_gene: TRBD2; j_gene: TRBJ2-7; CDR3aa: CASSPRAGTSSYEQYF; CDR3nt: TGTGCCAGCAGCCCTCGAGCCGGGACTAGTTCCTACGAGCAGTACTTC
v_gene: TRBV19; d_gene: -; j_gene: TRBJ2-7; CDR3aa: CASCTVSGDEQYF; CDR3nt: TGTGCCAGTTGCACGGTCTCTGGTGACGAGCAGTACTTC
v_gene: TRBV27; d_gene: TRBD1; j_gene: TRBJ2-2; CDR3aa: CASSPGDRGITGELFF; CDR3nt: TGTGCCAGCAGTCCCGGGGACAGGGGGATAACCGGGGAGCTGTTTTTT
v_gene: TRBV28; d_gene: -; j_gene: TRBJ1-1; CDR3aa: CASDLTQGMNTEAFF; CDR3nt: TGTGCCAGCGATCTCACACAGGGAATGAACACTGAAGCTTTCTTT
v_gene: TRBV4-2; d_gene: TRBD1; j_gene: TRBJ1-2; CDR3aa: CASSQDSRGRFRDGYTF; CDR3nt: TGTGCCAGCAGCCAAGATTCGAGGGGGCGGTTTCGAGATGGCTACACCTTC
v_gene: TRBV9; d_gene: TRBD1; j_gene: TRBJ2-2; CDR3aa: CASSKGQATGELFF; CDR3nt: TGTGCCAGCAGCAAAGGACAGGCCACCGGGGAGCTGTTTTTT
v_gene: TRBV4-3; d_gene: -; j_gene: TRBJ2-2; CDR3aa: CASSLTPDGNTGELFF; CDR3nt: TGCGCCAGCAGCCTTACCCCGGATGGGAACACCGGGGAGCTGTTTTTT
v_gene: TRBV6-2/TRBV6-3; d_gene: -; j_gene: TRBJ2-6; CDR3aa: CASSYQGSGANVLTF; CDR3nt: TGTGCCAGCAGTTACCAGGGCTCTGGGGCCAACGTCCTGACTTTC
v_gene: TRBV27; d_gene: -; j_gene: TRBJ1-4; CDR3aa: CASPFGTPNEKLFF; CDR3nt: TGTGCCAGCCCTTTCGGGACCCCAAATGAAAAACTGTTTTTT
v_gene: TRBV5-5; d_gene: TRBD1; j_gene: TRBJ1-2; CDR3aa: CASSLGVGTGPYGYTF; CDR3nt: TGTGCCAGCAGCTTGGGGGTCGGGACAGGGCCTTATGGCTACACCTTC
v_gene: TRBV19; d_gene: -; j_gene: TRBJ1-5; CDR3aa: CASSIDRSLGSNQPQHF; CDR3nt: TGTGCCAGTAGTATAGATCGGTCCTTGGGGAGCAATCAGCCCCAGCATTTT
v_gene: TRBV7-8; d_gene: -; j_gene: TRBJ1-1; CDR3aa: CASSLVSVSTEAFF; CDR3nt: TGTGCCAGCAGCTTAGTGTCAGTAAGCACTGAAGCTTTCTTT
v_gene: TRBV7-3; d_gene: -; j_gene: TRBJ1-6; CDR3aa: CASSLGQGRSPLHF; CDR3nt: TGTGCCAGCAGCTTAGGCCAGGGGCGTTCACCCCTCCACTTT
v_gene: TRBV28; d_gene: -; j_gene: TRBJ1-5; CDR3aa: CASSLNIQPQHF; CDR3nt: TGTGCCAGCAGCCTGAATATCCAGCCCCAGCATTTT
v_gene: TRBV15; d_gene: -; j_gene: TRBJ1-4; CDR3aa: CATSAGPNEKLFF; CDR3nt: TGTGCCACCAGCGCCGGTCCTAATGAAAAACTGTTTTTT
v_gene: TRBV10-2; d_gene: -; j_gene: TRBJ2-7; CDR3aa: CASSPYSYEQYF; CDR3nt: TGCGCCAGCAGTCCCTACAGCTACGAGCAGTACTTC
v_gene: TRBV9; d_gene: -; j_gene: TRBJ2-1; CDR3aa: CASSVAGAGLNEQFF; CDR3nt: TGTGCCAGCAGCGTAGCGGGAGCCGGTCTGAATGAGCAGTTCTTC
v_gene: TRBV4-3; d_gene: -; j_gene: TRBJ1-2; CDR3aa: CASSQETRRHGYTF; CDR3nt: TGCGCCAGCAGCCAAGAGACGAGAAGACATGGCTACACCTTC
v_gene: TRBV9; d_gene: TRBD1; j_gene: TRBJ2-1; CDR3aa: CASSLVQGPSYNEQFF; CDR3nt: TGTGCCAGCAGCCTAGTACAGGGGCCAAGTTACAATGAGCAGTTCTTC
v_gene: TRBV4-3; d_gene: -; j_gene: TRBJ2-5; CDR3aa: CASSQGQVGGLGTQYF; CDR3nt: TGCGCCAGCAGCCAAGGACAGGTCGGGGGATTAGGGACCCAGTACTTC